One sample yielded the 5 T cell receptor beta chains listed below, sequenced in a study of CD8 T cells in ankylosing spondylitis. General observations from the study: Ankylosing spondylitis blood appeared to carry a characteristic TCR beta motif of roughly 8 highly homologous variants.

The antigens of these receptors remain unknown. TCRdb analysed the 5' RACE reads with MiXCR anew, one entry per CDR3 protein. The sample holds 700,000 to 850,000 distinct CDR3 sequences, approximately 12% seen once. Material for sequencing was blood, either unsorted or a sorted T cell fraction (not recorded which). The receptors originated from a male donor with ankylosing spondylitis.

The sample holds a few counts of this clonotype. The chain carries TRBV5-1 and TRBJ1-6; 7 positions match TRBD1. The CDR3 totals 15 residues. The germline gives CDR1 SGHRS, CDR2 YFSETQ. With 4 bases clipped from V and 8 bases from J, the junction kept 9 bases outside the gene matches. CDR3 loop: CASSRRTGRDSPLHF. The CDR3 DNA reads TGCGCCAGCAGCCGCCGGACAGGCCGGGATTCACCCCTCCACTTT.

In this sample, this clonotype turned up a few times. The V and J genes are TRBV20-1 and TRBJ1-2, with TRBD1 as a possible D gene (5 bases). Germline CDR1 reads DFQATT; CDR2 reads SNEGSKA (reference sequence). The CDR3 consists of 13 residues. The CDR3 protein is CSGEKGPYYGYTF. Here the CDR3 DNA reads TGCAGCGGCGAAAAGGGGCCCTACTATGGCTACACCTTC.

The V and J genes are TRBV5-1 and TRBJ1-4; D perhaps matches TRBD1 (6 bases). The CDR3 spans 15 residues. CDR1 is SGHRS and CDR2 is YFSETQ in the germline V gene. Trimming removed 5 bases from V and 8 bases from J, with 19 bases in between. CDR3 loop: CASSSQGSAVEKLFF. In DNA, the CDR3 is TGCGCCAGCAGTTCTCAGGGGTCCGCGGTGGAAAAACTGTTTTTT.

This clonotype was found a few times. This sequence joins TRBV24-1 and TRBJ1-1, with unresolved D. The CDR3 is 13 amino acids. V lost 1 base, J lost 5 bases, and 7 bases lay in between. Germline assignment: CDR1 KGHDR and CDR2 SFDVKD. CDR3 protein: CATSDFSGTEAFF. DNA of the CDR3: TGTGCCACCAGTGATTTCTCAGGAACTGAAGCTTTCTTT.

This clonotype was seen a handful of times. A read error is possible here, since a much larger clone lies one base away. V and J are TRBV28 and TRBJ1-2; D is unresolved. V gave up 2 bases and J gave up 4 bases, with 2 bases separating them. Per germline, CDR1 MDHEN and CDR2 SYDVKM. CDR3 length: 11 residues. The CDR3 DNA reads as TGTGCCAGCAGTTTAATCTATGGCTACACCTTC. As protein: CASSLIYGYTF.